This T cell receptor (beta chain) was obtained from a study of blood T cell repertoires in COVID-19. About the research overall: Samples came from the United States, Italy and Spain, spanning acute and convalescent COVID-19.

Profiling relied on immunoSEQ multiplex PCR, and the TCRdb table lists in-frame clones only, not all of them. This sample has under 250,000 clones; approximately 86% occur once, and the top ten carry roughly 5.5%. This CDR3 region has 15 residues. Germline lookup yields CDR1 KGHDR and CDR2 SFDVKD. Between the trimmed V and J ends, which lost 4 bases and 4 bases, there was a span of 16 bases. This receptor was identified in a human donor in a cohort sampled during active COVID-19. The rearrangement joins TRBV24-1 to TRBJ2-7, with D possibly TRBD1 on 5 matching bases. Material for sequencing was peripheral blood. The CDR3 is CATSDAREGIYEQYF. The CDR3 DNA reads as TGTGCCACCAGTGACGCCAGGGAAGGGATTTACGAGCAGTACTTC.